Described below is a single TCR beta chain sequence and its context. The data stem from a study of blood T cell repertoires in COVID-19. Overall study: Italy, Spain and the United States were the sources of the convalescent and acute COVID-19 samples. PBMCs, B-cell-depleted T cells, or T cells were the source of the cDNA or gDNA that made up the material.

Study processing details: Researchers report that nucleated cell counts were estimated from reference gene primer amplification. Method: immunoSEQ multiplex PCR; TCRdb's copy keeps in-frame clones and lacks some. Clone size and the V and J calls come from that table; the DNA yielded D and trimming. Here the sample spans about 94,000 clones, about 86% being singletons. Germline lookup yields CDR1 MGHDK and CDR2 SYGVNS. CDR3 size: 14 residues. After removal of 7 bases from V and 4 bases from J, the junction contained 4 bases not matched to a gene. What was sequenced was peripheral blood. V usage is TRBV25-1 and J usage is TRBJ1-6, with TRBD1 identical over 7 bases. This sequence originates from an older woman in a cohort sampled during active or convalescent COVID-19. CDR3 region: CASIQGGYNSPLHF. CDR3 nucleotides: TGTGCCAGCATCCAGGGGGGATATAATTCACCCCTCCACTTT.